This TCR beta chain was identified during a study of regulatory T cells in long-lasting Graves disease. On the study more broadly: For under 3 months, newly diagnosed Graves' patients had been taking antithyroid drugs. General study points: Having few samples may have compromised the accuracy. Under persistent disease, TRBV28, TRBJ1-2 and TRBJ2-5 were used preferentially.

Time point reported: newly diagnosed GD, antithyroid drugs for less than 3 months. Extracted RNA from PBMCs served as the source of the TCR library. Investigators prepared the TCR beta libraries by applying iRepertoire HTBI primers and Arm-PCR of CDR3 regions. TCRdb reprocessed the multiplex PCR reads via MiXCR and lists one record per CDR3 protein. The sample includes approximately 470,000 distinct CDR3 sequences, 15% to 20% seen only once; the top ten take more than 9%. Note on this clonotype: Its specificity is not known.

Per germline, CDR1 SGHRS and CDR2 YFSETQ. This CDR3 is 17 amino acids long. V lost 3 bases and J lost 2; bases outside the gene matches: 2. These data also formed part of another study, on T cells in Graves' hyperthyroidism and ophthalmopathy.

The input for sequencing was peripheral blood mononuclear cells (PBMCs), taken at new diagnosis, from a patient treated with antithyroid drugs. The receptor's source is a man aged 40-49 years with Graves disease. The V gene is TRBV5-1, the J gene TRBJ2-2; 15 nucleotides agree with TRBD2. CDR3 sequence: CASSWGLAGGNTGELFF. The CDR3 nucleotides are TGCGCCAGCAGCTGGGGACTAGCGGGAGGAAACACCGGGGAGCTGTTTTTT.